These T cell receptor beta chains were read from a single sample in a study of tumor T cells in aggressive B-cell lymphoma. Sequenced by immunoSEQ multiplex PCR; TCRdb stores in-frame clones only, minus some. The data show 10,000 or so clones, roughly 84% seen once. The material sequenced was tumor tissue. Receptor source: an adult with diffuse large B cell lymphoma. CDR3s include the opening cysteine and the closing phenylalanine or tryptophan. The D gene is left open where the match is weak. Size is stated for part of the rows, as once, few or many counts, or as a class when the clone is expanded.

clone_size d_call j_call v_call cdr3_aa cdr3_nt
. TRBD1 TRBJ2-1 TRBV9 CASSVSGQGFLNEQFF TGTGCCAGCAGCGTATCGGGACAGGGATTTTTAAATGAGCAGTTCTTC
. . TRBJ2-2 TRBV4-3 CASSRAFTGELFF TGCGCCAGCAGCCGAGCATTCACCGGGGAGCTGTTTTTT
. TRBD1 TRBJ2-7 TRBV5-5 CASSLPNRGNKQYF TGTGCCAGCAGCTTGCCCAACAGGGGAAACAAGCAGTACTTC
. . TRBJ2-5 TRBV4-2 CASSQERGETQYF TGTGCCAGCAGCCAAGAGAGAGGGGAGACCCAGTACTTC
. TRBD1 TRBJ1-1 TRBV5-6 CASSLVWDRDPNTEAFF TGTGCCAGCAGCTTGGTCTGGGACAGGGATCCGAACACTGAAGCTTTCTTT
few TRBD1 TRBJ2-2 TRBV27 CASSSLGTGAILITGELFF TGTGCCAGCAGTTCCCTCGGGACAGGGGCCATTCTAATCACCGGGGAGCTGTTTTTT
. . TRBJ1-1 TRBV9 CASSVSGSRTEAFF TGTGCCAGCAGCGTATCAGGGTCCCGAACTGAAGCTTTCTTT
. . TRBJ1-3 TRBV10-3 CAVRESGNTIYF TGTGCCGTACGGGAGTCTGGAAACACCATATATTTT
. . TRBJ1-1 TRBV5-1 CASSLEGGTEAFF TGCGCCAGCAGCTTGGAGGGAGGGACTGAAGCTTTCTTT
. . TRBJ1-5 TRBV5-6 CASSFSQLNQPQHF TGTGCCAGCAGCTTTAGCCAGCTTAATCAGCCCCAGCATTTT
. . TRBJ1-1 TRBV5-5 CASSLNPIVSVANTEAFF TGTGCCAGCAGCTTGAATCCTATAGTTTCGGTCGCGAACACTGAAGCTTTCTTT
. TRBD2 TRBJ2-5 TRBV5-1 CASSYLAGGQETQYF TGCGCCAGCAGTTACCTAGCGGGGGGCCAAGAGACCCAGTACTTC
. . TRBJ1-5 TRBV19 CASSMQNSNQPQHF TGTGCCAGTAGTATGCAGAATAGCAATCAGCCCCAGCATTTT
. . TRBJ1-2 TRBV28 CASIPVAQGKYGYTF TGTGCCAGCATTCCGGTGGCCCAGGGAAAATATGGCTACACCTTC
. TRBD2 TRBJ2-1 TRBV4-3 CASSQEFLAGAEQFF TGCGCCAGCAGCCAGGAATTCCTAGCGGGGGCGGAGCAGTTCTTC
. . TRBJ1-2 TRBV7-8 CASSLARTGDGYTF TGTGCCAGCAGCTTAGCCCGGACGGGGGATGGCTACACCTTC
. TRBD1 TRBJ1-2 TRBV11-2 CASSQDRGQRGYTF TGTGCCAGCAGCCAGGACAGGGGGCAACGGGGCTACACCTTC
. . TRBJ1-1 TRBV5-1 CASSVEGVLDTEAFF TGCGCCAGCAGCGTTGAGGGGGTCTTGGACACTGAAGCTTTCTTT
. . TRBJ2-1 TRBV7-2 CASRPPSGDEQFF TGTGCCAGCAGACCTCCAAGCGGCGATGAGCAGTTCTTC
. . TRBJ2-2 TRBV9 CASSQSAGELFF TGTGCCAGCAGCCAGTCTGCCGGGGAGCTGTTTTTT
. TRBD1 TRBJ2-5 TRBV6-5 CASSYRDRVGETQYF TGTGCCAGCAGTTACCGCGACAGGGTGGGAGAGACCCAGTACTTC
. TRBD1 TRBJ2-1 TRBV27 CASRRKGTGADEQFF TGTGCCAGCAGGCGGAAGGGGACAGGGGCGGATGAGCAGTTCTTC
. TRBD2 TRBJ2-3 TRBV9 CASQRGGTDTQYF TGTGCCAGCCAACGGGGGGGCACAGATACGCAGTATTTT
. TRBD2 TRBJ2-2 TRBV7-7 CASSLTLAGGLTGELFF TGTGCTAGCAGCTTAACCCTAGCGGGGGGGCTCACCGGGGAGCTGTTTTTT
. . TRBJ2-2 TRBV18 CASSQAGDTGELFF TGTGCCAGCTCACAGGCAGGGGACACCGGGGAGCTGTTTTTT
few . TRBJ1-6 TRBV21-1 CASSKSSRQPYYNSPLHF TGTGCCAGCAGCAAATCGTCGAGGCAGCCCTATTATAATTCACCCCTCCACTTT
. TRBD1 TRBJ2-7 TRBV5-6 CASSPGTGEQYF TGTGCCAGCAGCCCCGGGACAGGCGAGCAGTACTTC
few TRBD1 TRBJ1-5 TRBV7-2 CASSRQGKVNQPQHF TGTGCCAGCAGCCGACAGGGGAAGGTCAATCAGCCCCAGCATTTT
. . TRBJ2-1 TRBV4-3 CASSPFGGQNEQFF TGCGCCAGCAGCCCCTTCGGGGGGCAAAATGAGCAGTTCTTC
. TRBD1 TRBJ1-1 TRBV11-2 CASSPDRDTEAFF TGTGCCAGCAGCCCTGACAGGGACACTGAAGCTTTCTTT
. TRBD2 TRBJ2-5 TRBV4-2 CASSQDHESMAGGIETQYF TGTGCCAGCAGCCAAGATCACGAGAGTATGGCGGGGGGAATCGAGACCCAGTACTTC
. TRBD1 TRBJ2-2 TRBV7-6 CASSLGDRGPDTGELFF TGTGCCAGCAGCTTGGGGGACAGGGGGCCGGACACCGGGGAGCTGTTTTTT
. TRBD2 TRBJ2-1 TRBV5-4 CVTTSRGGVYNEQFF TGTGTCACTACCTCCCGGGGGGGCGTCTACAATGAGCAGTTCTTC
. TRBD1 TRBJ1-1 TRBV29-1 CSVRQGAQHKNQNTEAFF TGCAGCGTTAGACAGGGGGCGCAACACAAAAACCAGAACACTGAAGCTTTCTTT
few TRBD1 TRBJ2-7 TRBV30 CAWSVMDRGPYEQYF TGTGCCTGGAGTGTAATGGACAGGGGGCCATACGAGCAGTACTTC
. . TRBJ2-3 TRBV7-3 CASSLGQVDTQYF TGTGCCAGCAGCTTGGGCCAGGTAGATACGCAGTATTTT
. TRBD1 TRBJ2-7 TRBV11-1 CASSVNDRDYEQYF TGTGCCAGCAGCGTAAATGACAGGGACTACGAGCAGTACTTC
. . TRBJ2-5 TRBV11-1 CASSLAWQQETQYF TGTGCCAGCAGCTTAGCATGGCAGCAAGAGACCCAGTACTTC
. TRBD1 TRBJ1-2 TRBV2 CASSERRQGDGYTF TGTGCCAGCAGTGAAAGGAGGCAGGGGGATGGCTACACCTTC
. TRBD1 TRBJ1-2 TRBV14 CASSLQGYGYTF TGTGCCAGCAGCCTACAGGGGTATGGCTACACCTTC
. TRBD1 TRBJ2-7 TRBV5-1 CASSSPGQGGEQYF TGCGCCAGCAGCTCCCCGGGACAGGGAGGCGAGCAGTACTTC
. . TRBJ1-6 TRBV7-3 CASSPSGKDLHF TGTGCCAGCAGCCCCTCGGGGAAGGACCTCCACTTT
. TRBD1 TRBJ1-6 TRBV7-3 CASTSGQIGSPLHF TGTGCCAGCACATCGGGACAGATAGGTTCACCCCTCCACTTT
. TRBD1 TRBJ1-2 TRBV27 CASSSYTRNRGLSGYTF TGTGCCAGCAGTTCTTACACCAGAAACAGGGGTTTGAGTGGCTACACCTTC
. . TRBJ1-2 TRBV9 CASSAEGGRPGYTF TGTGCCAGCAGCGCCGAGGGGGGGCGCCCCGGCTACACCTTC
. TRBD1 TRBJ2-5 TRBV10-3 CAISERTGDLKTQYF TGTGCCATCAGTGAGAGGACAGGGGATTTAAAGACCCAGTACTTC
. . TRBJ2-1 TRBV28 CASSLSPPLGVSEQFF TGTGCCAGCAGTTTATCTCCGCCCCTAGGAGTTTCTGAGCAGTTCTTC
. TRBD2 TRBJ2-7 TRBV27 CASSSGTPSSYEQYF TGTGCCAGCAGTAGCGGGACCCCGAGCTCCTACGAGCAGTACTTC
. . TRBJ2-3 TRBV28 CASSYGNTDTQYF TGTGCCAGCAGTTACGGGAATACAGATACGCAGTATTTT
. TRBD1 TRBJ1-2 TRBV28 CASSQASGTGNYGYTF TGTGCCAGCAGCCAAGCCTCCGGGACAGGGAACTATGGCTACACCTTC